These 5 T cell receptor beta chains originate from one sample sequenced in a study of cytomegalovirus exposure and HLA in healthy donors. It was with 60 Vbeta and 13 Jbeta primers that the PCR ran. Assay: immunoSEQ multiplex PCR; the TCRdb copy retains only in-frame clones and omits some. The sample lists roughly 130,000 clones, roughly 87% occurring once. Specimen: PBMCs. Every receptor here comes from a middle-aged woman in good health and CMV-seronegative.

The V gene is TRBV7-2, the J gene TRBJ1-5, with D possibly being TRBD1 (6 bases). Germline CDR1 reads SGHTA; CDR2 reads FQGNSA. The CDR3 runs to 14 residues. The germline V and J ends were trimmed by 5 bases and 7 bases, with 15 bases remaining between them. The DNA of the CDR3 is TGTGCCAGCAGCCCCGACAGGTCTTTGCAGCCCCAGCATTTT. As protein: CASSPDRSLQPQHF.

V usage is TRBV5-6 and J usage is TRBJ1-2; D is perhaps TRBD1 (6 bases). Germline V gives CDR1 SGHDT, CDR2 YYEEEE. The CDR3 is 16 amino acids. V lost 0 bases and J 7 bases, leaving 19 bases between the germline ends. CDR3 region: CASSLVPGQGRGGYTF. The CDR3 DNA follows: TGTGCCAGCAGCTTGGTACCGGGGCAGGGGAGAGGTGGCTACACCTTC.

This chain links TRBV19 with TRBJ2-7, with D possibly being TRBD1 (5 bases). V gave up 8 bases and J gave up 3 bases, with 8 bases separating them. Germline CDR1 reads LNHDA; CDR2 reads SQIVND (reference sequence). The CDR3 sequence is 11 residues long. CDR3 sequence: CASSDSYEQYF. CDR3 DNA: TGTGCCAGTTCCGACAGCTACGAGCAGTACTTC.

The genes are TRBV6-5 and TRBJ2-5; tentative D call: TRBD2 (5 bases). The CDR3 length is 16 residues. Trimming stripped 2 bases from V and 1 base from J, with 14 bases between. Looked up from germline, CDR1 is MNHEY and CDR2 is SVGAGI. The CDR3 loop is CASSYVRAVGQETQYF. In nucleotides, the CDR3 is TGTGCCAGCAGTTACGTGAGGGCTGTAGGCCAAGAGACCCAGTACTTC.

The V call is TRBV11-2, the J call TRBJ2-1; TRBD2 agrees at 10 bases. Trimming cost V 1 base and J 8 bases; bases outside gene matches: 5. This CDR3 spans 15 amino acids. Germline V gives CDR1 SGHAT, CDR2 FQNNGV. CDR3 nucleotides: TGTGCCAGCAGCTTAGTCGCTAGCGGGAGCTATGAGCAGTTCTTC. It encodes CASSLVASGSYEQFF.